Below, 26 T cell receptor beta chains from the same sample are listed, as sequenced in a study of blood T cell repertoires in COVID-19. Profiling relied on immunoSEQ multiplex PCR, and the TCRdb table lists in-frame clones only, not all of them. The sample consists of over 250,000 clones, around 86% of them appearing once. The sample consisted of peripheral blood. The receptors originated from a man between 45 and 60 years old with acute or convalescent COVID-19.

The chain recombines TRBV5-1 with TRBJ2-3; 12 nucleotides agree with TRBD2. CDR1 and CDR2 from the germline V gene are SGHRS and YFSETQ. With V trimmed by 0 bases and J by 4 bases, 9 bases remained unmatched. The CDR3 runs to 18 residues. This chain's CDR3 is CASSLASGGALWADTQYF. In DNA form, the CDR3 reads TGCGCCAGCAGCTTGGCTAGCGGGGGGGCCTTGTGGGCAGATACGCAGTATTTT.

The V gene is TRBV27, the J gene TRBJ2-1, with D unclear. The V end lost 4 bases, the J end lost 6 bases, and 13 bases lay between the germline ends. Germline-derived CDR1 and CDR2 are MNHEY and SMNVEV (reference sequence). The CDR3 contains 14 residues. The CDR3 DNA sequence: TGTGCCAGCAGTTCTCCAAATACAGTCAATGAGCAGTTCTTC. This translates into CASSSPNTVNEQFF.

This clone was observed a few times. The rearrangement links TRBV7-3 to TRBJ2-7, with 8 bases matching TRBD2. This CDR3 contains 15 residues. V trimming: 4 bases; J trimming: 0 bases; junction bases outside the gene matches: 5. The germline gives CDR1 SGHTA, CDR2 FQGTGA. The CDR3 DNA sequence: TGTGCCAGCAGCTCCTTTGCGGGGGGCTCCTACGAGCAGTACTTC. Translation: CASSSFAGGSYEQYF.

CDR3 in DNA: TGCGCCAGCAGCCAAGCCCGACTAGCGGGCCCCTCTGGGGCCAACGTCCTGACTTTC. It encodes CASSQARLAGPSGANVLTF. This rearrangement joins TRBV4-1 to TRBJ2-6, with 10 bases lining up with TRBD2. Looked up from germline, CDR1 is MGHRA and CDR2 is YSYEKL. V was pared by 1 base and J by 0 bases, with 6 bases of the junction left unmatched. The CDR3 is made up of 19 amino acids.

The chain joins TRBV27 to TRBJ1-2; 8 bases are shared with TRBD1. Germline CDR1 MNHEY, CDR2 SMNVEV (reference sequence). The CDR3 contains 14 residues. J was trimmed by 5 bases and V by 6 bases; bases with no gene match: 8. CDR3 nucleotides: TGTGCCAGCAGAACCGACAGGGGTGGGTATGGCTACACCTTC. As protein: CASRTDRGGYGYTF.

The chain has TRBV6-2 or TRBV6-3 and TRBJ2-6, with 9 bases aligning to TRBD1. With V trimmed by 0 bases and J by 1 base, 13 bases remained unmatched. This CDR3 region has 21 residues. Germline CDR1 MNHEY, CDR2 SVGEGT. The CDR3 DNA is TGTGCCAGCAGTTACTCGTGGTCGGAGAGGGGACAGGGATCTGGGGCCAACGTCCTGACTTTC. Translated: CASSYSWSERGQGSGANVLTF.

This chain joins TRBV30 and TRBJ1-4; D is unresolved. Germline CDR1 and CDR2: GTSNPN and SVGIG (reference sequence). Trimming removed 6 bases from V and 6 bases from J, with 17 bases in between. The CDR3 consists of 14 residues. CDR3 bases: TGTGCCTGTACCCGGACGGAGGATCATGAAAAACTGTTTTTT. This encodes CACTRTEDHEKLFF.

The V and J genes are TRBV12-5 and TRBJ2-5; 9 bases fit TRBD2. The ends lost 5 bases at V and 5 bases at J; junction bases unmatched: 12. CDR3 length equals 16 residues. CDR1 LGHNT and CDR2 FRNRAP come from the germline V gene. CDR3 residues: CASGAGTSREGETQYF. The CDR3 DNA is TGTGCTAGTGGTGCCGGGACTAGCAGGGAGGGGGAGACCCAGTACTTC.

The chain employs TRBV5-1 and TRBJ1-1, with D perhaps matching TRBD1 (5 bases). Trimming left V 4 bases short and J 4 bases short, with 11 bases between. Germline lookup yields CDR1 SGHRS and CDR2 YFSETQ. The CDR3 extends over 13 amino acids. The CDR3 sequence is CASSQGYGTEAFF. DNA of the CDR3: TGCGCCAGCAGCCAGGGATACGGCACTGAAGCTTTCTTT.

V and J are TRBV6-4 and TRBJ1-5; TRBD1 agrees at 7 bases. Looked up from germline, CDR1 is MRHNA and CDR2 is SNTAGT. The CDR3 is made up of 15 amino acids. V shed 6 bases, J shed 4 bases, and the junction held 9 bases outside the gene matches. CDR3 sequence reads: CASRPTGDGNQPQHF. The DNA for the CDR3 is TGTGCCAGCAGACCCACAGGGGATGGGAATCAGCCCCAGCATTTT.

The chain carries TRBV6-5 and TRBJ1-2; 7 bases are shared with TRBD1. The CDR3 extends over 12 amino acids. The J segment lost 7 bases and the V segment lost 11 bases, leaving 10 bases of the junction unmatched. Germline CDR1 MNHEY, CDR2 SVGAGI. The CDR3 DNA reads TGTGCCGGAAACAGGGGTAACGGTGGCTACACCTTC. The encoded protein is CAGNRGNGGYTF.

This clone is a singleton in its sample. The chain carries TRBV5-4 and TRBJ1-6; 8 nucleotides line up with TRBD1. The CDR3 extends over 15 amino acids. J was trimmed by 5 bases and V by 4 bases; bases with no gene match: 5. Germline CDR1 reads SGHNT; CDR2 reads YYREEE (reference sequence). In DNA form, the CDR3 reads TGTGCCAGCAGCAAGGGACAGGTGGATAATTCACCCCTCCACTTT. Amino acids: CASSKGQVDNSPLHF.

The CDR3 bases are TGTGCCAGCCACGCCCCGGGACTAGCGGCAGATACGCAGTATTTT. This translates into CASHAPGLAADTQYF. The genes are TRBV18 and TRBJ2-3; 11 nucleotides match TRBD2. V was clipped by 8 bases and J by 4 bases; unmatched bases: 8. Per germline, CDR1 KGHSH and CDR2 LQKENI. This CDR3 comprises 15 residues.

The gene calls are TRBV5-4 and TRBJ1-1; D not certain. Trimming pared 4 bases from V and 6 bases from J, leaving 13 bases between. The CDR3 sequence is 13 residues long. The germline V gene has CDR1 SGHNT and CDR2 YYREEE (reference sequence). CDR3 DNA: TGTGCCAGCAGCCTAACCCCGGAGGCTGAAGCTTTCTTT. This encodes CASSLTPEAEAFF.

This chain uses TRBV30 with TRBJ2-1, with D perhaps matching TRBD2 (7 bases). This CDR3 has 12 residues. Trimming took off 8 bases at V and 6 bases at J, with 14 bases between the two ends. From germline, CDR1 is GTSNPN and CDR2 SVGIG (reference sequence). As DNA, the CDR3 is TGTGCCCAAGGGGGGGGCTCCAATGAGCAGTTCTTC. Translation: CAQGGGSNEQFF.

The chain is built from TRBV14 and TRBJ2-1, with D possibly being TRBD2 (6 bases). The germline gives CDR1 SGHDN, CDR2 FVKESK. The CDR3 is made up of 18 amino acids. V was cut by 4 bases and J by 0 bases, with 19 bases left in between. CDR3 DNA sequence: TGTGCCAGCAGCCGAATCGGCCTCGGGGGAGGCTCCTACAATGAGCAGTTCTTC. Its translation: CASSRIGLGGGSYNEQFF.

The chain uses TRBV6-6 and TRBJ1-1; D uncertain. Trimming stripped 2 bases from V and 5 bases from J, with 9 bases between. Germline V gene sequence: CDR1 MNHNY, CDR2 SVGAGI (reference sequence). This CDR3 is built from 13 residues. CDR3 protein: CASSYQPRTEAFF. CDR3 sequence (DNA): TGTGCCAGCAGTTACCAACCTAGAACTGAAGCTTTCTTT.

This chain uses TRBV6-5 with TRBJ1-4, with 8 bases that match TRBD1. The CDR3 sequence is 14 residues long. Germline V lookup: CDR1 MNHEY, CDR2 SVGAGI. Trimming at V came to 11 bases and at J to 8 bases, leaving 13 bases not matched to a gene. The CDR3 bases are TGTGCCGGTGCAGGGGGCGCCCTCAAGGAAAAACTGTTTTTT. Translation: CAGAGGALKEKLFF.

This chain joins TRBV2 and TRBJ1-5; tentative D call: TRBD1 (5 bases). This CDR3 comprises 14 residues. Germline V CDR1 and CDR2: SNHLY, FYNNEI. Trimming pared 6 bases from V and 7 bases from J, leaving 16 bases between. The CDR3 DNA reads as TGTGCCAGCAGCCCGGGGGGGGTCCTGCAGCCCCAGCATTTT. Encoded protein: CASSPGGVLQPQHF.

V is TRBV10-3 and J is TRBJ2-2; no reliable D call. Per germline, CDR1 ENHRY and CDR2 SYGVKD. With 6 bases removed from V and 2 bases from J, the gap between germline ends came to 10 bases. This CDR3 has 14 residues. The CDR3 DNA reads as TGTGCCATCAGCGGGTCAGTTAACACCGGGGAGCTGTTTTTT. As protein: CAISGSVNTGELFF.

The CDR3 DNA is TGTGCCAGCAGTTTGGGGACAGGGTCCCTATACGAGCAGTACTTC. Translation: CASSLGTGSLYEQYF. J is TRBJ2-7 and V is TRBV27, with 9 positions matching TRBD1. Looked up from germline, CDR1 is MNHEY and CDR2 is SMNVEV (reference sequence). Trimming took 3 bases from V and 4 from J; bases not matched to a gene: 7. The CDR3 covers 15 residues.

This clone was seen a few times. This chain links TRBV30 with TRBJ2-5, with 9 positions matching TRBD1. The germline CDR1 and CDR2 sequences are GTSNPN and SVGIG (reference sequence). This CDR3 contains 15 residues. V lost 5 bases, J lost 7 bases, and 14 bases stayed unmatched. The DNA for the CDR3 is TGTGCCTGGTTACAACCGGGACAGGGTCCTGGGACCCAGTACTTC. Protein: CAWLQPGQGPGTQYF.

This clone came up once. DNA for the CDR3: TGTGCCATCAGTGATGTGGCGGGGGGGCCGGACGAGCAGTACTTC. It translates to CAISDVAGGPDEQYF. J is TRBJ2-7 and V is TRBV10-3; 9 bases are a match to TRBD2. The CDR3 is made up of 15 amino acids. The V segment lost 3 bases and the J segment 5 bases; nucleotides outside the gene matches: 8. From germline, CDR1 is ENHRY and CDR2 SYGVKD.

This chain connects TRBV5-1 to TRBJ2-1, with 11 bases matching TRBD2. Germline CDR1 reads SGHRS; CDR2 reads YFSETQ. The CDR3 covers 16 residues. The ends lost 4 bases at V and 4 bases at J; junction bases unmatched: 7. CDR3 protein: CASSPLTSGGYNEQFF. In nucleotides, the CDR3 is TGCGCCAGCAGCCCGCTCACTAGCGGGGGTTACAATGAGCAGTTCTTC.

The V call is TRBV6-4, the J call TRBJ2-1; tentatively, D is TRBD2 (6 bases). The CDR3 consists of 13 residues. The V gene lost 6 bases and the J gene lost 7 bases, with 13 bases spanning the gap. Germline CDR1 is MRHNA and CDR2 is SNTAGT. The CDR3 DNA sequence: TGTGCCAGCAGCACGACCCGGGGGAATGAGCAGTTCTTC. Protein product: CASSTTRGNEQFF.

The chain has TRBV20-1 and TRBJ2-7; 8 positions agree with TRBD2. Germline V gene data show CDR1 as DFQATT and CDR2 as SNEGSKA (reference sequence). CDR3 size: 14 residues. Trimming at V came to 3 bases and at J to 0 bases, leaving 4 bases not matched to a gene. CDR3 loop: CSASKTSASYEQYF. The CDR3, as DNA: TGCAGTGCTAGTAAGACTAGCGCCTCCTACGAGCAGTACTTC.